This T cell receptor beta chain was sequenced for a study of blood T cell repertoires in COVID-19. Here immunoSEQ multiplex PCR was the method, and the copy in TCRdb shows in-frame clones only, minus some. The sample lists about 56,000 clones; roughly 83% were seen once. The germline V and J ends were trimmed by 3 bases and 10 bases, with 19 bases remaining between them. Germline values: CDR1 LNHDA, CDR2 SQIVND (reference sequence). This CDR3 is 15 amino acids long. The sample was peripheral blood. The genes are TRBV19 and TRBJ1-5; D is undetermined. The sequence was obtained from a man in his sixties with COVID-19, enrolled during active disease. The CDR3 nucleotides read TGTGCCAGTAGTATCGGCCCGGAGGCTGGTGAACCCCAGCATTTT. Protein sequence: CASSIGPEAGEPQHF.